The 26 T cell receptor beta chains in this list originate from one sample, sequenced in a study of blood T cell repertoires in COVID-19. TCRdb keeps only in-frame clones here, not all; method: immunoSEQ multiplex PCR. The sample contains approximately 28,000 clones, over 75% of which appear only once. The material sequenced was peripheral blood. All receptors come from a woman in her fifties or sixties with acute or convalescent COVID-19.

The V call is TRBV30, the J call TRBJ1-5; D may be TRBD1 (5 bases). This CDR3 has 15 residues. Looked up from germline, CDR1 is GTSNPN and CDR2 is SVGIG (reference sequence). V was trimmed by 3 bases and J by 2 bases, leaving 14 bases between them. The CDR3 loop is CAWSLAGPRNQPQHF. For the CDR3, the DNA is TGTGCCTGGAGCCTCGCGGGGCCTCGCAATCAGCCCCAGCATTTT.

The rearrangement links TRBV28 to TRBJ1-1; D not certain. The CDR3 loop spans 11 amino acids. Germline V lookup: CDR1 MDHEN, CDR2 SYDVKM. V was trimmed by 4 bases and J by 9 bases, leaving 9 bases between them. The CDR3 nucleotides are TGTGCCAGCAGTTCCTCTAGGAAAGCTTTCTTT. Its translation is CASSSSRKAFF.

The CDR3 sequence: CASSLGGGKNIQYF. The CDR3 DNA reads TGCGCCAGCAGCTTGGGAGGGGGCAAAAACATTCAGTACTTC. This chain connects TRBV5-1 to TRBJ2-4; tentatively, D is TRBD1 (6 bases). Per the germline V gene, CDR1 is SGHRS and CDR2 is YFSETQ. Trimming left V 0 bases short and J 3 bases short, with 7 bases between. This CDR3 region has 14 residues.

This clone is a singleton in its sample. The rearrangement uses TRBV3-1 (or the pseudogene TRBV3-2) and TRBJ2-3; D perhaps matches TRBD2 (5 bases). CDR3 size: 17 residues. Trimming shortened V by 1 base and J by 0 bases, and 14 bases separated the two germline ends. Germline V gene sequence: CDR1 LGHDT, CDR2 YNNKEL (reference sequence). CDR3 DNA sequence: TGTGCCAGCAGCCAAGGCATATGGGGAGCTAGCACAGATACGCAGTATTTT. Translation: CASSQGIWGASTDTQYF.

This chain connects TRBV23-1 to TRBJ1-2; D unclear. TRBV23-1 is treated as an ORF (open reading frame) with a function not yet certain. This CDR3 region has 14 residues. Trimming left V 1 base short and J 8 bases short, with 14 bases between. CDR3 in DNA: TGCGCCAGCAGTCAATTAGGGCGGGCTTGGGGCTACACCTTC. Translated, it gives CASSQLGRAWGYTF.

This clone appeared a single time. The rearrangement links TRBV28 to TRBJ1-2; 9 positions match TRBD1. This CDR3 contains 15 residues. Trimming at V came to 5 bases and at J to 4 bases, leaving 8 bases not matched to a gene. Germline CDR1 is MDHEN and CDR2 is SYDVKM. CDR3 DNA sequence: TGTGCCAGCAGTATCCGGGACAGGGTTATCTATGGCTACACCTTC. Translation: CASSIRDRVIYGYTF.

This chain links TRBV7-3 with TRBJ1-2, with D perhaps matching TRBD1 (6 bases). Germline V lookup: CDR1 SGHTA, CDR2 FQGTGA. Trimming removed 2 bases from V and 0 bases from J, with 10 bases in between. CDR3 length: 15 amino acids. Here the CDR3 DNA reads TGTGCCAGCAGCTTATCCGCAGGGGCTAACTATGGCTACACCTTC. Translated: CASSLSAGANYGYTF.

This chain connects TRBV7-9 to TRBJ1-1, with D hard to call. Trimming removed 5 bases from V and 3 bases from J, with 10 bases in between. Looked up from germline, CDR1 is SEHNR and CDR2 is FQNEAQ (reference sequence). The CDR3 is 13 residues long. CDR3 sequence reads: CASSTVSHTEAFF. CDR3 nucleotides: TGTGCCAGCAGCACAGTTTCACACACTGAAGCTTTCTTT.

This clone was recorded only once. V usage is TRBV6-4 and J usage is TRBJ2-2; 9 bases are shared with TRBD1. This CDR3 has 14 residues. Trimming removed 5 bases from V and 5 bases from J; junction bases left unmatched: 3. Germline V CDR1 and CDR2: MRHNA, SNTAGT. The CDR3 protein is CASSRQGDTGELFF. CDR3 in DNA: TGTGCCAGCAGTCGACAGGGGGATACCGGGGAGCTGTTTTTT.

The chain uses TRBV4-1 and TRBJ1-4; TRBD1 might be the D (5 bases). This CDR3 has 16 residues. V shed 4 bases and J shed 8 bases, with 20 bases lying between them. The germline V gene has CDR1 MGHRA and CDR2 YSYEKL. The CDR3 here is CASSREGQIGGEKLFF. Written as DNA, the CDR3 is TGCGCCAGCAGCCGCGAGGGGCAAATAGGAGGGGAAAAACTGTTTTTT.

This chain connects TRBV27 to TRBJ2-4; D is possibly TRBD1 (6 bases). From germline, CDR1 is MNHEY and CDR2 SMNVEV (reference sequence). V was cut by 8 bases and J by 6 bases, with 14 bases left in between. The CDR3 loop spans 13 amino acids. The CDR3 protein is CASGGQGRNIQYF. CDR3 DNA: TGTGCCAGCGGGGGACAAGGCCGAAACATTCAGTACTTC.

The chain has TRBV4-2 and TRBJ2-7; tentatively, D is TRBD2 (6 bases). The CDR3 has 16 residues. V was pared by 0 bases and J by 5 bases, with 17 bases between. Germline V gives CDR1 LGHNA, CDR2 YNFKEQ. The CDR3 DNA is TGTGCCAGCAGCCAAGATGAGGGGAATGGCGGGAACGAGCAGTACTTC. Encoded protein: CASSQDEGNGGNEQYF.

The genes are TRBV5-1 and TRBJ2-2, with TRBD1 identical over 8 bases. Germline CDR1 SGHRS, CDR2 YFSETQ. Trimming removed 4 bases from V and 3 bases from J; junction bases left unmatched: 8. There are 16 residues in the CDR3. CDR3 nucleotide sequence: TGCGCCAGCAGCCCGCGGACAGGGAGTGACACCGGGGAGCTGTTTTTT. As protein: CASSPRTGSDTGELFF.

The chain carries TRBV28 and TRBJ2-5; tentatively, D is TRBD1 (7 bases). The germline V gene encodes CDR1 MDHEN and CDR2 SYDVKM. The germline V and J ends were trimmed by 1 base and 7 bases, with 16 bases remaining between them. The CDR3 is 15 residues long. Here the CDR3 DNA reads TGTGCCAGCAGTTTATCGTCAGGGGGGCGCAGGACCCAGTACTTC. Translation: CASSLSSGGRRTQYF.

The V gene is TRBV21-1, the J gene TRBJ2-1; the DNA was not compared with TRBD1, the D call given in the table. TRBV21-1 has pseudogene status. This CDR3 has 13 residues. The CDR3: CASSRSSGGEQFF. The CDR3 DNA follows: TGTGCCAGCAGCAGATCCTCAGGGGGTGAGCAGTTCTTC.

The chain links TRBV5-1 to TRBJ1-2; 9 bases line up with TRBD1. V was pared by 3 bases and J by 8 bases, with 5 bases of the junction left unmatched. Germline CDR1 and CDR2: SGHRS and YFSETQ. This CDR3 region has 13 residues. The chain's CDR3 is CASSSRTGVGYTF. CDR3 coding DNA: TGCGCCAGCAGCTCCAGGACAGGGGTGGGCTACACCTTC.

The J gene is TRBJ2-7, the V gene TRBV18, with D perhaps matching TRBD2 (5 bases). The germline V gene encodes CDR1 KGHSH and CDR2 LQKENI. The CDR3 consists of 14 residues. V lost 1 base and J 3 bases, leaving 10 bases between the germline ends. In DNA, the CDR3 is TGTGCCAGCTCACCACGCCTGGACTTCTACGAGCAGTACTTC. It specifies CASSPRLDFYEQYF.

This chain links TRBV19 with TRBJ1-1; a weak D match, TRBD1 (5 bases). Germline V lookup: CDR1 LNHDA, CDR2 SQIVND (reference sequence). V was cut by 3 bases and J by 1 base, with 15 bases left in between. The CDR3 loop spans 16 amino acids. The CDR3 DNA reads as TGTGCCAGTAGTATGGTCGGGCCGGGGGGGAACACTGAAGCTTTCTTT. Translating gives CASSMVGPGGNTEAFF.

J is TRBJ1-5 and V is TRBV6-5; the match to TRBD1 covers 8 bases. The CDR3 contains 15 residues. The V gene end was trimmed by 8 bases and the J gene end by 0 bases; junction bases not matched to a gene: 6. Germline V gene data show CDR1 as MNHEY and CDR2 as SVGAGI. The CDR3 DNA is TGTGCCAGCTCAGACAGGGGCTATAGCAATCAGCCCCAGCATTTT. It encodes CASSDRGYSNQPQHF.

This clone has more than one count but fewer than ten. The CDR3: CASSLGGLAWDTQYF. CDR3 in DNA: TGTGCCAGCAGCTTAGGAGGGCTAGCCTGGGATACGCAGTATTTT. The chain recombines TRBV7-2 with TRBJ2-3, with D perhaps matching TRBD2 (5 bases). The CDR3 contains 15 residues. Trimming stripped 1 base from V and 6 bases from J, with 14 bases between. The germline V gene has CDR1 SGHTA and CDR2 FQGNSA.

The V and J genes are TRBV7-9 and TRBJ2-7, with D perhaps TRBD2 (5 bases). Trimming cost V 1 base and J 2 bases, with 18 bases left between them. In germline, CDR1 is SEHNR, CDR2 FQNEAQ (reference sequence). This CDR3 region has 17 residues. CDR3 sequence: CASSLVGSLSLTYEQYF. DNA of the CDR3: TGTGCCAGCAGCTTAGTAGGGAGTCTAAGTCTCACCTACGAGCAGTACTTC.

V and J are TRBV7-8 and TRBJ2-3; 7 positions match TRBD1. CDR1 is SGHVS and CDR2 is FQNEAQ in the germline V gene. V was clipped by 11 bases and J by 5 bases; unmatched bases: 13. The CDR3 consists of 14 residues. The CDR3 reads CAAQRAGGGDTQYF. CDR3 nucleotides: TGTGCCGCTCAAAGGGCAGGGGGTGGAGATACGCAGTATTTT.

The rearrangement joins TRBV5-1 to TRBJ2-7, with 16 positions matching TRBD2. The V gene end was trimmed by 1 base and the J gene end by 6 bases; junction bases not matched to a gene: 7. CDR1 and CDR2 (germline): SGHRS, YFSETQ. CDR3 length: 17 amino acids. CDR3 loop: CASSLPGTSGGALEQYF. As DNA, the CDR3 is TGCGCCAGCAGCTTGCCCGGGACTAGCGGGGGGGCACTCGAGCAGTACTTC.

There are a few counts of this clone. The chain links TRBV27 to TRBJ1-1; no clear D. The CDR3 has 16 amino acids. V was pared by 3 bases and J by 0 bases, with 14 bases between. CDR1 is MNHEY and CDR2 is SMNVEV in the germline V gene (reference sequence). CDR3 residues: CASSFRWAALNTEAFF. In DNA, the CDR3 is TGTGCCAGCAGTTTTCGGTGGGCAGCCTTGAACACTGAAGCTTTCTTT.

The V and J genes are TRBV12-5 and TRBJ1-5; 7 positions match TRBD1. Germline assignment: CDR1 LGHNT and CDR2 FRNRAP. V shed 6 bases and J 1 base; nucleotides not matched to a gene: 6. The CDR3 covers 15 residues. The CDR3 is CASGLGTVSNQPQHF. The CDR3, as DNA: TGTGCTAGTGGCCTCGGGACAGTAAGCAATCAGCCCCAGCATTTT.

The rearrangement uses TRBV30 and TRBJ2-7; D is uncertain. The CDR3 runs 11 residues. CDR1 is GTSNPN and CDR2 is SVGIG in the germline V gene (reference sequence). The V and J ends lost 3 bases and 6 bases respectively, with 9 bases between them. In nucleotides, the CDR3 is TGTGCCTGGAGCCAGGATTCCGAGCAGTACTTC. Protein sequence: CAWSQDSEQYF.